Following are 13 T cell receptor beta chains from one sample sequenced in a study of T cell responses to AZD1222 COVID-19 vaccine. Produced via immunoSEQ multiplex PCR; TCRdb's table is partial and in-frame only. Here the sample spans some 130,000 clones, about 90% being singletons. Specimen: peripheral blood, collected on day 0 of AZD1222 vaccination. The source is an adult in good health.

This sequence joins TRBV5-1 and TRBJ2-2; 7 nucleotides line up with TRBD1. V lost 0 bases to trimming and J lost 2 bases; unmatched junction nucleotides: 10. The CDR3 sequence is 18 residues long. The germline V gene encodes CDR1 SGHRS and CDR2 YFSETQ. Here the CDR3 DNA reads TGCGCCAGCAGCTTGGTCTTTCGGACAGGCGTTAACACCGGGGAGCTGTTTTTT. Its translation is CASSLVFRTGVNTGELFF.

The V and J genes are TRBV21-1 and TRBJ1-1; the DNA was not used to check the table's D call, TRBD1. TRBV21-1 is tagged as a pseudogene. This CDR3 is 14 amino acids long. The CDR3 region is CASSDPGHNTEAFF. The CDR3 DNA follows: TGTGCCAGCAGCGATCCGGGACACAACACTGAAGCTTTCTTT.

This chain joins TRBV21-1 and TRBJ1-6; the table assigns TRBD1, which was not confirmed against the DNA. TRBV21-1 is a pseudogene. This CDR3 spans 14 amino acids. DNA for the CDR3: TGTGCCAGCAGCCCGAGGACAGGCTACTCACCCCTCCACTTT. Protein: CASSPRTGYSPLHF.

V gene TRBV10-3 combines with J gene TRBJ2-1, with D possibly TRBD1 on 5 matching bases. The V end was cut by 2 bases, the J end by 8 bases, with 13 bases between. Germline values: CDR1 ENHRY, CDR2 SYGVKD. The CDR3 has 14 residues. The CDR3 nucleotides are TGTGCCATCAGTGAGGCGCAGGGATTCCATGAGCAGTTCTTC. Translation gives CAISEAQGFHEQFF.

This chain connects TRBV10-2 to TRBJ1-1; 10 positions match TRBD1. Germline lookup yields CDR1 WSHSY and CDR2 SAAADI. The CDR3 runs 18 residues. V shed 8 bases and J 2 bases; nucleotides not matched to a gene: 17. The CDR3 loop is CASGLRQGARRGNTEAFF. The CDR3 DNA is TGCGCCAGCGGACTAAGACAGGGGGCGAGGAGGGGAAACACTGAAGCTTTCTTT.

This clone was recorded once. V is TRBV18 and J is TRBJ1-1; D is undetermined. Per the germline V gene, CDR1 is KGHSH and CDR2 is LQKENI. Deletions cut 4 bases from V and 5 bases from J, with 14 bases between. The CDR3 totals 14 residues. CDR3 nucleotides: TGTGCCAGCTCACGCCGGGAAGTATGGACTGAAGCTTTCTTT. It yields the protein CASSRREVWTEAFF.

This chain links TRBV4-2 with TRBJ2-7; 11 bases fit TRBD2. This CDR3 contains 15 residues. CDR1 is LGHNA and CDR2 is YNFKEQ in the germline V gene. The ends lost 0 bases at V and 9 bases at J; junction bases unmatched: 7. The CDR3 reads CASSQDNSGGAGQYF. The CDR3 DNA sequence: TGTGCCAGCAGCCAAGATAATAGCGGGGGGGCCGGGCAGTACTTC.

This rearrangement joins TRBV5-4 to TRBJ2-5; D remains ambiguous. Germline CDR1 reads SGHNT; CDR2 reads YYREEE (reference sequence). The CDR3 length is 15 residues. The V and J ends lost 0 bases and 2 bases respectively, with 11 bases between them. The CDR3 sequence: CASSLGQIVQETQYF. The DNA for the CDR3 is TGTGCCAGCAGCTTGGGGCAGATAGTTCAAGAGACCCAGTACTTC.

This chain uses TRBV2 with TRBJ1-4, with TRBD1 identical over 7 bases. Trimming cost V 5 bases and J 4 bases; bases outside gene matches: 4. Per germline, CDR1 SNHLY and CDR2 FYNNEI. This CDR3 spans 14 amino acids. The CDR3 sequence is CASSRNRGNEKLFF. Here the CDR3 DNA reads TGTGCCAGCAGTAGAAACAGGGGTAATGAAAAACTGTTTTTT.

The chain is built from TRBV6-4 and TRBJ1-2; no clear D. With 5 bases removed from V and 7 bases from J, the gap between germline ends came to 14 bases. CDR1 MRHNA and CDR2 SNTAGT come from the germline V gene. This CDR3 contains 13 residues. Written as DNA, the CDR3 is TGTGCCAGCAGTAGTAGTGATAGTGGTGGCTACACCTTC. This codes for CASSSSDSGGYTF.

The chain joins TRBV7-9 to TRBJ1-3; 7 bases align to TRBD1. This CDR3 has 17 residues. Losses at the gene ends were 5 bases for V and 0 bases for J; bases not matched to a gene: 10. The V gene's germline CDR1 is SEHNR and CDR2 FQNEAQ (reference sequence). CDR3 amino acids: CASSPYVGQVSGNTIYF. The CDR3, as DNA: TGTGCCAGCAGCCCATACGTCGGACAGGTCTCTGGAAACACCATATATTTT.

This clone was observed a single time. The chain joins TRBV5-1 to TRBJ1-1; 7 bases map to TRBD1. Germline V lookup: CDR1 SGHRS, CDR2 YFSETQ. The CDR3 contains 14 residues. The J segment lost 1 base and the V segment lost 7 bases, leaving 7 bases of the junction unmatched. CDR3 bases: TGCGCCAGCCAGGGGGGGGCCGGGAACACTGAAGCTTTCTTT. It specifies CASQGGAGNTEAFF. The full variable domain, rest sourced from reference TRBV5-1 and TRBJ1-1, is KAGVTQTPRYLIKTRGQQVTLSCSPISGHRSVSWYQQTPGQGLQFLFEYFSETQRNKGNFPGRFSGRQFSNSRSEMNVSTLELGDSALYLCASQGGAGNTEAFFGQGTRLTVV.

The chain has TRBV30 and TRBJ1-2; D unresolved. Trimming shortened V by 8 bases and J by 1 base, and 17 bases separated the two germline ends. Per the germline V gene, CDR1 is GTSNPN and CDR2 is SVGIG (reference sequence). The CDR3 is made up of 14 amino acids. The CDR3 loop reads CATRNLGRNYGYTF. The DNA of the CDR3 is TGTGCCACCCGTAACCTGGGCCGTAACTATGGCTACACCTTC.